This T cell receptor beta chain comes out of a study of T-cell memory formation after mild COVID-19. In the study overall: Clusters were largely donor specific.

Employing constant-segment primers, 5'RACE generated TCR alpha and TCR beta cDNA libraries bearing sample barcodes and UMIs. MiXCR was run by TCRdb on the 5' RACE reads, yielding one entry per CDR3 protein. There are about 280,000 distinct CDR3 sequences in the sample; less than 9.5% occur only once, and approximately 23% lies in the top ten. J was trimmed by 0 bases and V by 6 bases; bases with no gene match: 11. From germline, CDR1 is MNHEY and CDR2 SVGAGI. CDR3 length: 16 amino acids. Study findings and constraints: Unconfirmed was the SARS-CoV-2 specificity of second-wave clones that peaked on day 37.

The table lists this clonotype with a few counts. The antigen remains unidentified. V usage is TRBV6-5 and J usage is TRBJ2-7; the match to TRBD1 covers 7 bases. The clonotype was recovered from a man younger than 30 who had mild COVID-19 (a few samples of this study predate the infection). Cell type and time point are not known. The sample comprised PBMCs or a T cell subset sorted from them (not recorded which). The DNA of the CDR3 is TGTGCCAGCAGCCCTAGACAGGGAGTAAGCTCCTACGAGCAGTACTTC. This encodes CASSPRQGVSSYEQYF.